The 32 T cell receptor beta chains in this list originate from one sample, sequenced in a study of cytomegalovirus exposure and HLA in healthy donors. Primers for the PCR totalled 60 Vbeta and 13 Jbeta. Sequencing used immunoSEQ multiplex PCR; TCRdb keeps in-frame clones, though not all of them. This table has roughly 190,000 clones, 83% appearing once. Material: PBMCs. The receptors here all came from a man aged 40-49 years in good health and CMV-seropositive.

The chain uses TRBV5-1 and TRBJ2-7, with 7 bases aligning to TRBD1. The length of the CDR3 is 12 residues. V was pared by 2 bases and J by 7 bases, with 3 bases of the junction left unmatched. Germline V gene sequence: CDR1 SGHRS, CDR2 YFSETQ. The CDR3 nucleotides read TGCGCCAGCAGCTTAAGGGGGCTGGAGCAGTACTTC. This sequence encodes CASSLRGLEQYF. Filled out from reference TRBV5-1 and TRBJ2-7, the complete variable domain reads KAGVTQTPRYLIKTRGQQVTLSCSPISGHRSVSWYQQTPGQGLQFLFEYFSETQRNKGNFPGRFSGRQFSNSRSEMNVSTLELGDSALYLCASSLRGLEQYFGPGTRLTVT.

The V and J genes are TRBV7-9 and TRBJ2-1; D perhaps matches TRBD2 (7 bases). The CDR3 runs to 16 residues. V was shortened by 4 bases and J by 6 bases, with 19 bases between the two germline ends. Germline lookup yields CDR1 SEHNR and CDR2 FQNEAQ (reference sequence). As DNA, the CDR3 is TGTGCCAGCAGCTCCCTAGGGGGGGGAGGCAGCAATGAGCAGTTCTTC. Protein: CASSSLGGGGSNEQFF.

The chain is built from TRBV19 and TRBJ2-1, with D uncertain. The CDR3 sequence is 15 residues long. V was cut by 3 bases and J by 0 bases, with 9 bases left in between. CDR1 is LNHDA, CDR2 SQIVND, per germline (reference sequence). The CDR3 DNA sequence: TGTGCCAGTAGTATTCTGCCAGGCTCCTACAATGAGCAGTTCTTC. Protein product: CASSILPGSYNEQFF.

The V gene is TRBV4-2, the J gene TRBJ2-2; no definite D call. V dropped 0 bases and J dropped 4 bases, with 12 bases sitting between them. This CDR3 comprises 16 residues. The germline V gene encodes CDR1 LGHNA and CDR2 YNFKEQ. CDR3 sequence: CASSQESRVSTGELFF. CDR3 nucleotides: TGTGCCAGCAGCCAAGAATCGAGAGTTAGCACCGGGGAGCTGTTTTTT.

Regarding this clone: Other DNA sequences in the sample encode the same CDR3. V gene TRBV10-3 combines with J gene TRBJ1-2; D gene uncertain. Germline V gene lookup returns CDR1 ENHRY and CDR2 SYGVKD. This CDR3 comprises 12 residues. V was trimmed by 2 bases and J by 5 bases, leaving 6 bases between them. The CDR3 here is CAISETVYGYTF. The CDR3 bases are TGTGCCATCAGTGAGACAGTATATGGCTACACCTTC.

For this clone: Relative to the germline gene, one junction end is altered; a read error may explain this. The chain joins TRBV7-7 to TRBJ2-3, with a weak D call TRBD2 (6 bases). CDR1 and CDR2 from the germline V gene are SSHAT and FNYEAQ (reference sequence). This CDR3 is 15 amino acids long. CDR3 in amino acids: CASSFGGSSTDTQYF. Written as DNA, the CDR3 is TGTGCTAGCAGCTTTGGGGGGAGTAGCACAGATACGCAGTATTTT.

The V gene is TRBV19, the J gene TRBJ2-3, with TRBD2 matching 12 bases. This CDR3 has 18 residues. V lost 2 bases to trimming and J lost 4 bases; unmatched junction nucleotides: 10. CDR1 LNHDA and CDR2 SQIVND come from the germline V gene (reference sequence). DNA for the CDR3: TGTGCCAGTAGTATAAAGGGCCCTAGCGGGAGGGCCGCAGATACGCAGTATTTT. As protein: CASSIKGPSGRAADTQYF.

V is TRBV6-1 and J is TRBJ2-7; 7 bases are shared with TRBD1. This CDR3 contains 13 residues. V dropped 4 bases and J dropped 5; count of bases not matched to a gene: 5. Germline CDR1 and CDR2: MNHNS and SASEGT. The CDR3 here is CASSVTGNHEQYF. In DNA, the CDR3 is TGTGCCAGCAGTGTGACAGGGAACCACGAGCAGTACTTC.

V usage is TRBV28 and J usage is TRBJ2-3, with TRBD2 matching 8 bases. V lost 4 bases, J lost 5 bases, and 11 bases stayed unmatched. The CDR3 has 16 amino acids. The germline V gene has CDR1 MDHEN and CDR2 SYDVKM. The CDR3 DNA is TGTGCCAGCAGTTCTCCGATAGCGGGGTCTGAAGATACGCAGTATTTT. This codes for CASSSPIAGSEDTQYF.

The rearrangement links TRBV11-2 to TRBJ1-4; the D gene is possibly TRBD1 (6 bases). The V and J ends lost 2 bases and 0 bases respectively, with 10 bases between them. Looked up from germline, CDR1 is SGHAT and CDR2 is FQNNGV. The CDR3 is 16 residues long. DNA for the CDR3: TGTGCCAGCAGCTTAAGGGGGACATCAACTAATGAAAAACTGTTTTTT. Its translation is CASSLRGTSTNEKLFF.

The J gene is TRBJ2-5, the V gene TRBV28; 7 bases fit TRBD1. Losses at the gene ends were 5 bases for V and 5 bases for J; bases not matched to a gene: 5. This CDR3 region has 13 residues. Germline loops: CDR1 MDHEN, CDR2 SYDVKM. The CDR3 is CASSLDRVETQYF. DNA of the CDR3: TGTGCCAGCAGTCTAGACAGGGTTGAGACCCAGTACTTC.

The J gene is TRBJ2-1, the V gene TRBV18; TRBD2 matches 8 bases. This CDR3 is built from 14 residues. Germline V gene sequence: CDR1 KGHSH, CDR2 LQKENI. The V segment lost 3 bases and the J segment 9 bases; nucleotides outside the gene matches: 7. The CDR3 nucleotides are TGTGCCAGCTCACCGTTAGCGGGATTAACTGAGCAGTTCTTC. Its protein product is CASSPLAGLTEQFF.

A few counts support this clone. The rearrangement joins TRBV27 to TRBJ2-1, with D perhaps matching TRBD2 (5 bases). Germline CDR1 MNHEY, CDR2 SMNVEV (reference sequence). The CDR3 has 13 amino acids. The ends were cut back, 7 bases at V and 6 bases at J, with 13 bases in the middle. The CDR3 DNA is TGTGCCAGCATAAACCTAGCCGGCAATGAGCAGTTCTTC. Residues: CASINLAGNEQFF.

For the CDR3, the DNA is TGTGCCAGCAGCCCGGGAGCCGGGACAGGGGGCCACTATGGCTACACCTTC. Translation: CASSPGAGTGGHYGYTF. The V call is TRBV7-9, the J call TRBJ1-2; TRBD1 matches at 12 bases. V was clipped by 5 bases and J by 3 bases; unmatched bases: 10. The CDR3 loop spans 17 amino acids. Looked up from germline, CDR1 is SEHNR and CDR2 is FQNEAQ (reference sequence).

The V gene is TRBV18, the J gene TRBJ1-1; the D is unclear. The ends were cut back, 3 bases at V and 3 bases at J, with 11 bases in the middle. CDR1 and CDR2 (germline): KGHSH, LQKENI. This CDR3 region has 14 residues. CDR3 region: CASSPTQTDTEAFF. The DNA for the CDR3 is TGTGCCAGCTCACCTACACAAACAGACACTGAAGCTTTCTTT.

This clone was recorded once. The chain combines TRBV5-4 with TRBJ2-5, with D tentatively TRBD2 (7 bases). The CDR3 covers 14 residues. CDR1 is SGHNT, CDR2 YYREEE, per germline (reference sequence). V lost 4 bases to trimming and J lost 5 bases, with 15 bases between them. DNA for the CDR3: TGTGCCAGCAGCAGGGGGGGAGATGGGGAGACCCAGTACTTC. Its protein is CASSRGGDGETQYF.

V usage is TRBV5-5 and J usage is TRBJ1-1; D gene unclear. CDR3 length equals 11 residues. The germline V gene encodes CDR1 SGHKS and CDR2 YYEKEE (reference sequence). V was clipped by 2 bases and J by 6 bases, with 5 bases between them. Here the CDR3 reads CASSLTAEAFF. The CDR3 DNA is TGTGCCAGCAGCTTAACGGCTGAAGCTTTCTTT.

This chain uses TRBV5-1 with TRBJ2-2; 8 bases fit TRBD2. The CDR3 is made up of 16 amino acids. Trimming removed 0 bases from V and 6 bases from J; junction bases left unmatched: 7. Germline V gene sequence: CDR1 SGHRS, CDR2 YFSETQ. The CDR3 bases are TGCGCCAGCAGCTTGGGGCGGGAGGTCGTGCCCGGGGAGCTGTTTTTT. It specifies CASSLGREVVPGELFF.

About this clone: Compared with germline, one end of the junction differs, possibly owing to a read error. The chain is built from TRBV5-1 and TRBJ2-7, with unresolved D. The germline gives CDR1 SGHRS, CDR2 YFSETQ. The CDR3 loop spans 13 amino acids. The CDR3 sequence is CASSFLGSHEQYF. The DNA for the CDR3 is TGCGCCAGCAGCTTTTTGGGCTCCCACGAGCAGTACTTC.

The genes are TRBV7-8 and TRBJ1-1; unclear D gene. From germline, CDR1 is SGHVS and CDR2 FQNEAQ. The CDR3 length is 13 residues. Trimming left V 0 bases short and J 3 bases short, with 5 bases between. The chain's CDR3 is CASSLALYTEAFF. In DNA, the CDR3 is TGTGCCAGCAGCTTAGCCCTATACACTGAAGCTTTCTTT.

The chain links TRBV18 to TRBJ1-1; weak D call: TRBD1 (5 bases). The germline gives CDR1 KGHSH, CDR2 LQKENI. The CDR3 length is 15 residues. With 5 bases removed from V and 1 base from J, the gap between germline ends came to 14 bases. The CDR3 nucleotides are TGTGCCAGCTCAAATCAAGGGGCAACGAACACTGAAGCTTTCTTT. Protein: CASSNQGATNTEAFF.

The chain is built from TRBV29-1 and TRBJ2-3, with unresolved D. This CDR3 has 12 amino acids. CDR1 is SQVTM and CDR2 is ANQGSEA in the germline V gene. Between the trimmed V and J ends, which lost 3 bases and 2 bases, there was a span of 6 bases. This CDR3 is CSVDGSTDTQYF. The CDR3 region has the DNA TGCAGCGTTGACGGGTCCACAGATACGCAGTATTTT.

This sequence joins TRBV5-1 and TRBJ2-1, with TRBD2 as a possible D gene (5 bases). The CDR3 runs to 13 residues. V lost 3 bases, J lost 8 bases, and 12 bases lay in between. The germline CDR1 and CDR2 sequences are SGHRS and YFSETQ. For the CDR3, the DNA is TGCGCCAGCAGCTGGACTTGGAGCGATGAGCAGTTCTTC. This translates into CASSWTWSDEQFF.

V is TRBV27 and J is TRBJ2-7; 7 bases line up with TRBD1. CDR1 is MNHEY and CDR2 is SMNVEV in the germline V gene (reference sequence). Trimming at V came to 8 bases and at J to 3 bases, leaving 10 bases not matched to a gene. CDR3 length: 14 residues. The CDR3 loop reads CASGKPGQIYEQYF. CDR3 DNA: TGTGCCAGCGGCAAACCGGGACAGATCTACGAGCAGTACTTC.

The chain couples TRBV6-6 to TRBJ2-5; perhaps TRBD2 as D (5 bases). The J call may be wrong; the DNA end is better matched by TRBJ2-7. Germline lookup yields CDR1 MNHNY and CDR2 SVGAGI (reference sequence). The CDR3 has 13 residues. The CDR3 here is CASSYSEDYEQYF. The DNA for the CDR3 is TGTGCCAGCAGTTACTCGGAGGACTACGAGCAGTACTTC.

The chain joins TRBV7-9 to TRBJ1-1, with D possibly matching TRBD1 (5 bases). The V end lost 8 bases, the J end lost 1 base, and 14 bases lay between the germline ends. The CDR3 contains 14 residues. CDR1 SEHNR and CDR2 FQNEAQ come from the germline V gene (reference sequence). CDR3 coding DNA: TGTGCCAGCGGGGTCCTTACAGGGAACACTGAAGCTTTCTTT. Its translation: CASGVLTGNTEAFF.

Details on this clone: This specimen includes other DNA sequences encoding the same CDR3. The V call is TRBV19, the J call TRBJ2-2; 9 nucleotides match TRBD2. CDR1 and CDR2 from the germline V gene are LNHDA and SQIVND (reference sequence). This CDR3 spans 15 amino acids. Losses at the gene ends were 4 bases for V and 5 bases for J; bases not matched to a gene: 5. CDR3 coding DNA: TGTGCCAGTAGTAGGCTAGCGGGAAATACCGGGGAGCTGTTTTTT. Its protein product is CASSRLAGNTGELFF.

CDR3 protein: CAISAGRGRTTDTQYF. The CDR3 DNA sequence: TGTGCCATCAGTGCGGGCAGGGGGCGCACCACAGATACGCAGTATTTT. The chain couples TRBV10-3 to TRBJ2-3, with 8 bases matching TRBD1. CDR3 length: 16 amino acids. V shed 4 bases, J shed 2 bases, and the junction held 8 bases outside the gene matches. Germline V gives CDR1 ENHRY, CDR2 SYGVKD.

In this sample, this clone turned up a few times. The V gene is TRBV11-2, the J gene TRBJ2-5, with a possible D match to TRBD2 (6 bases). The ends were cut back, 0 bases at V and 4 bases at J, with 15 bases in the middle. Per germline, CDR1 SGHAT and CDR2 FQNNGV. The CDR3 contains 16 residues. The CDR3 reads CASSLDLGGRGETQYF. CDR3 bases: TGTGCCAGCAGCTTAGATCTTGGAGGGAGAGGAGAGACCCAGTACTTC.

The chain links TRBV5-1 to TRBJ2-3; 10 nucleotides line up with TRBD1. This CDR3 has 14 amino acids. CDR1 is SGHRS and CDR2 is YFSETQ in the germline V gene. Trimming at V came to 5 bases and at J to 1 base, leaving 1 base not matched to a gene. CDR3 loop: CASRGTGGTDTQYF. The CDR3 DNA follows: TGCGCCAGCAGAGGGACAGGGGGCACAGATACGCAGTATTTT.

This clone has a single count. This chain connects TRBV29-1 to TRBJ2-7, with 7 bases identical to TRBD2. The CDR3 has 12 amino acids. CDR1 SQVTM and CDR2 ANQGSEA come from the germline V gene. The chain's CDR3 is CNSCGGSYEQYF. CDR3 nucleotides: TGCAACTCCTGCGGGGGCTCCTACGAGCAGTACTTC.

The DNA for the CDR3 is TGTGCCAGCAGTCCCGGACTAGCGGTCATGAGGGATACGCAGTATTTT. This translates into CASSPGLAVMRDTQYF. This sequence joins TRBV5-6 and TRBJ2-3, with 10 positions matching TRBD2. Trimming cost V 5 bases and J 6 bases; bases outside gene matches: 12. CDR1 is SGHDT, CDR2 YYEEEE, per germline. This CDR3 is 16 amino acids long.